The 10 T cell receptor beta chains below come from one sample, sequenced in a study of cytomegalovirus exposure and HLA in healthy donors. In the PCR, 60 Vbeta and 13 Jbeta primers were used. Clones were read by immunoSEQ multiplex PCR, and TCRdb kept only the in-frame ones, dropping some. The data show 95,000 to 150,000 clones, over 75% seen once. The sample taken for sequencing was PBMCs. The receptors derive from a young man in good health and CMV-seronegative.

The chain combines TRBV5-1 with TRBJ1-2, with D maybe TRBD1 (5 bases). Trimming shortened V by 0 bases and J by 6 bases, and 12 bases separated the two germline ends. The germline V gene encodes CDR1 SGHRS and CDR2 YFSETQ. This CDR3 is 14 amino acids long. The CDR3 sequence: CASSLATIGDGYTF. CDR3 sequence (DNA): TGCGCCAGCAGCTTGGCTACAATAGGGGATGGCTACACCTTC.

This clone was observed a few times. In DNA form, the CDR3 reads TGTGCCTGGAGACCCAGGGGAGCAACTAATGAAAAACTGTTTTTT. Amino acid sequence: CAWRPRGATNEKLFF. The rearrangement links TRBV30 to TRBJ1-4, with a tentative D call TRBD1 (6 bases). Germline V gene data show CDR1 as GTSNPN and CDR2 as SVGIG (reference sequence). Deletions cut 3 bases from V and 0 bases from J, with 11 bases between. The CDR3 sequence is 15 residues long.

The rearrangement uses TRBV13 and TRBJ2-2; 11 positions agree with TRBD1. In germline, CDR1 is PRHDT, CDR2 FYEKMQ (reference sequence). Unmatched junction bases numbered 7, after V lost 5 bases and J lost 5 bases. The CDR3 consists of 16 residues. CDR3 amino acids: CASSQGGTGGTGELFF. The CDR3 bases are TGTGCCAGCAGCCAGGGCGGGACAGGGGGTACCGGGGAGCTGTTTTTT.

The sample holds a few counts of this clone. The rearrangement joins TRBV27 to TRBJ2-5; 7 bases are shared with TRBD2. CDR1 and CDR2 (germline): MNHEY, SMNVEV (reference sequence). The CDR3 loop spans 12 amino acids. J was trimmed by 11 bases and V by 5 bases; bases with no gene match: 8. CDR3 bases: TGTGCCAGCAGTACCCTGGGGGGGGAGCAGTACTTC. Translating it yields CASSTLGGEQYF.

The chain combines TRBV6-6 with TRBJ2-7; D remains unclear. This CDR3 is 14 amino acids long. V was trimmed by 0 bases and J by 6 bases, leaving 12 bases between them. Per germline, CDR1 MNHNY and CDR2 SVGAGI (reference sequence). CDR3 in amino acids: CASSYSTAEVEQYF. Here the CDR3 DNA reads TGTGCCAGCAGTTACTCAACCGCTGAGGTCGAGCAGTACTTC.

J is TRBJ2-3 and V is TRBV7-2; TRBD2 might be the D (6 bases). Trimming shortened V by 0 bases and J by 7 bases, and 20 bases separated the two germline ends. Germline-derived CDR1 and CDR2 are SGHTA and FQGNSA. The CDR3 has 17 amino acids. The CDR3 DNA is TGTGCCAGCAGCTTAGCCCCGAGTAGCGGACCTGCGAATACGCAGTATTTT. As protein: CASSLAPSSGPANTQYF.

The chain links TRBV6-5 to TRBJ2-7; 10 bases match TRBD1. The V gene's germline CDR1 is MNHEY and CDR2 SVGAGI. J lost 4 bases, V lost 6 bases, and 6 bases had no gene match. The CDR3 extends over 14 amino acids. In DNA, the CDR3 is TGTGCCAGCAGGAGACAGGGGGCGGATTACGAGCAGTACTTC. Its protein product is CASRRQGADYEQYF.

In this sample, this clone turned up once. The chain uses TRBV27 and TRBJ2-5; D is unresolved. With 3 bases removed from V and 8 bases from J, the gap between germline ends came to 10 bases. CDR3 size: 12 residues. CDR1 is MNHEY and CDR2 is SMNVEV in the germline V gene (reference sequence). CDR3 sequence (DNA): TGTGCCAGCAGTTTCTCAGGTGGCACCCAGTACTTC. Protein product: CASSFSGGTQYF.

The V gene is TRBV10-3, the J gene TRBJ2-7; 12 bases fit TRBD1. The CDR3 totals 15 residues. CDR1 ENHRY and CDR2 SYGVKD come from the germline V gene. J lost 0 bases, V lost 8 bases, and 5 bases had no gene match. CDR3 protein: CAIARDRGLSYEQYF. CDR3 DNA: TGTGCCATCGCCCGGGACAGGGGGCTCTCCTACGAGCAGTACTTC.

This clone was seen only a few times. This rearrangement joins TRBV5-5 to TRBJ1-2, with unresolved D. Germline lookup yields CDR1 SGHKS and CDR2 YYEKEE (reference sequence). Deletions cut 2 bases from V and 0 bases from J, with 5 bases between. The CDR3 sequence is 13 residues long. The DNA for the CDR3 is TGTGCCAGCAGCTTTGCGGCTAACTATGGCTACACCTTC. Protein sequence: CASSFAANYGYTF.